One sample yielded the 23 T cell receptor beta chains listed below, sequenced in a study of spatial heterogeneity in lung cancer. In TCRdb, the 5' RACE reads were re-called with MiXCR into one record per CDR3 protein. The sample carries 85,000 to 100,000 distinct CDR3 sequences, about 12% recorded once. Time point reported: sample taken at primary tumor resection. Sequencing was performed on whole RNA extracted from tumor and nontumor lung tissue, or from frozen PBMC, and the material was left unsorted. Sequenced material: PBMCs, taken at surgery. The receptors here all came from a male donor with early-stage non-small cell lung cancer.

This chain connects TRBV7-2 to TRBJ2-5, with TRBD2 identical over 13 bases. V shed 1 base, J shed 7 bases, and the junction held 6 bases outside the gene matches. The germline V gene encodes CDR1 SGHTA and CDR2 FQGNSA. The CDR3 loop spans 16 amino acids. The CDR3 coding sequence is TGTGCCAGCAGCTTAGGAGGGACTAGCGGGGCGGGGACCCAGTACTTC. Protein sequence: CASSLGGTSGAGTQYF.

This clonotype was recorded a few times. The genes are TRBV24-1 and TRBJ2-3, with D possibly matching TRBD2 (5 bases). Trimming took 4 bases from V and 10 from J, leaving 14 bases between them. The V gene's germline CDR1 is KGHDR and CDR2 SFDVKD. The CDR3 loop spans 13 amino acids. CDR3 coding DNA: TGTGCCACCAGTGAAGATGGGAGAGGGCCGCAGTATTTT. This gives the protein CATSEDGRGPQYF.

V gene TRBV23-1 combines with J gene TRBJ1-5; TRBD1 aligns across 8 bases. TRBV23-1 is treated as an ORF (open reading frame) with a function not yet certain. CDR3 length equals 19 residues. V shed 0 bases and J 2 bases; nucleotides not matched to a gene: 12. CDR3 amino acids: CASSQSRGVQGVRNQPQHF. Here the CDR3 DNA reads TGCGCCAGCAGTCAATCGAGGGGAGTACAGGGGGTTCGCAATCAGCCCCAGCATTTT.

The chain links TRBV18 to TRBJ2-2, with D perhaps TRBD2 (5 bases). CDR1 and CDR2 from the germline V gene are KGHSH and LQKENI. The CDR3 length is 15 residues. Deletions cut 2 bases from V and 6 bases from J, with 13 bases between. Written as DNA, the CDR3 is TGTGCCAGCTCACCATTTCTAGCCCATGCCGGGGAGCTGTTTTTT. This encodes CASSPFLAHAGELFF.

In this sample, this clonotype turned up many times. The chain joins TRBV12-3 or TRBV12-4 to TRBJ2-1, with D perhaps TRBD2 (5 bases). The CDR3 contains 15 residues. V was shortened by 2 bases and J by 9 bases, with 17 bases between the two germline ends. The CDR3: CASSLSVLAMTEQFF. Written as DNA, the CDR3 is TGTGCCAGCAGTTTAAGTGTCCTAGCCATGACTGAGCAGTTCTTC.

V is TRBV5-1 and J is TRBJ2-3; 12 bases align to TRBD1. Looked up from germline, CDR1 is SGHRS and CDR2 is YFSETQ. The CDR3 is made up of 16 amino acids. V gave up 1 base and J gave up 6 bases; unmatched junction bases: 6. CDR3 DNA sequence: TGCGCCAGCAGCTTGATGGGACAGGGGGCCACTGATACGCAGTATTTT. Protein: CASSLMGQGATDTQYF.

The table lists this clonotype with a few counts. The junction does not match germline at one end; this may be a read error. The V call is TRBV12-5, the J call TRBJ2-7; D remains unclear. Germline values: CDR1 LGHNT, CDR2 FRNRAP. The CDR3 is 10 amino acids. In DNA form, the CDR3 reads TGTGCTAGTGGTTTGCCTCCAGGTCGGTTC. Its protein is CASGLPPGRF. The full variable domain, in which reference TRBV12-5 and TRBJ2-7 provide the parts outside the CDR3, is DARVTQTPRHKVTEMGQEVTMRCQPILGHNTVFWYRQTMMQGLELLAYFRNRAPLDDSGMPKDRFSAEMPDATLATLKIQPSEPRDSAVYFCASGLPPGRFGPGTRLTVT.

This clonotype was counted many times. The gene calls are TRBV5-1 and TRBJ2-3, with D unresolved. The CDR3 is made up of 12 amino acids. V was shortened by 0 bases and J by 3 bases, with 2 bases between the two germline ends. CDR1 and CDR2 from the germline V gene are SGHRS and YFSETQ. DNA for the CDR3: TGCGCCAGCAGCTTGGAGACAGATACGCAGTATTTT. Translated, it gives CASSLETDTQYF.

This clonotype was detected many times. The genes are TRBV10-2 and TRBJ2-3, with 10 bases that match TRBD2. V lost 4 bases and J lost 3; bases outside the gene matches: 1. The CDR3 spans 14 residues. The V gene's germline CDR1 is WSHSY and CDR2 SAAADI. CDR3 bases: TGCGCCAGCAGTGCGGGACTAGCGACAGATACGCAGTATTTT. Translation: CASSAGLATDTQYF.

The chain uses TRBV7-2 and TRBJ2-1, with TRBD2 identical over 8 bases. V shed 4 bases and J 9 bases; nucleotides not matched to a gene: 8. CDR1 and CDR2 from the germline V gene are SGHTA and FQGNSA. This CDR3 contains 14 residues. In DNA, the CDR3 is TGTGCCAGCAGCTCCGGGACTAGTATTGCTGAGCAGTTCTTC. As protein: CASSSGTSIAEQFF.

The rearrangement uses TRBV6-2 or TRBV6-3 and TRBJ2-1; D is undetermined. Trimming removed 4 bases from V and 8 bases from J, with 9 bases in between. Germline V gene data show CDR1 as MNHEY and CDR2 as SVGEGT. This CDR3 region has 12 residues. The CDR3 here is CASSFRRDEQFF. The DNA of the CDR3 is TGTGCCAGCAGTTTCCGACGGGATGAGCAGTTCTTC.

A few counts support this clonotype. The chain uses TRBV3-1 and TRBJ2-5, with a possible D match to TRBD1 (6 bases). The CDR3 totals 17 residues. Germline CDR1 is LGHDT and CDR2 is YNNKEL (reference sequence). With 5 bases removed from V and 7 bases from J, the gap between germline ends came to 26 bases. This CDR3 is CASSSRDTAAGVWTQYF. As DNA, the CDR3 is TGTGCCAGCAGCTCCCGGGACACGGCGGCCGGGGTTTGGACCCAGTACTTC.

This clonotype was seen a handful of times. The germline gene is not matched at one end of the junction; a read error may be the cause. The chain recombines TRBV6-2 or TRBV6-3 with TRBJ2-2, with 10 bases fitting TRBD1. The V gene's germline CDR1 is MNHEY and CDR2 SVGEGT. CDR3 length: 15 residues. CDR3 nucleotides: TGCGCCAGCAGAAGACAGGGGGCTCGGGCCGGGGAGCTGTTTTTT. The encoded protein is CASRRQGARAGELFF.

This clonotype was detected many times. The chain combines TRBV2 with TRBJ2-3; no definite D call. V shed 5 bases and J shed 3 bases, with 6 bases lying between them. Germline-derived CDR1 and CDR2 are SNHLY and FYNNEI. The CDR3 extends over 12 amino acids. CDR3 sequence (DNA): TGTGCCAGCAGTACAGAGACAGATACGCAGTATTTT. Translated: CASSTETDTQYF.

This clonotype was counted only a few times. This chain links TRBV28 with TRBJ1-2; 7 bases agree with TRBD1. The CDR3 length is 13 residues. The V gene end was trimmed by 3 bases and the J gene end by 2 bases; junction bases not matched to a gene: 0. Germline lookup yields CDR1 MDHEN and CDR2 SYDVKM. CDR3: CASSLTGNYGYTF. DNA for the CDR3: TGTGCCAGCAGTTTGACAGGGAACTATGGCTACACCTTC.

This sequence joins TRBV12-3 or TRBV12-4 and TRBJ2-5; 9 bases line up with TRBD2. This CDR3 is 14 amino acids long. The trim removed 7 bases at V and 4 bases at J, leaving 7 bases unmatched. The DNA for the CDR3 is TGTGCCAGCAACCAGCGGGGGGTTGCAGAGACCCAGTACTTC. Translated: CASNQRGVAETQYF.

The V and J genes are TRBV5-5 and TRBJ2-6; D is uncertain. V gave up 2 bases and J gave up 4 bases, with 13 bases separating them. The CDR3 extends over 16 amino acids. Germline CDR1 is SGHKS and CDR2 is YYEKEE (reference sequence). CDR3 loop: CASSFLYLGGANVLTF. CDR3 nucleotide sequence: TGTGCCAGCAGCTTCCTATACCTAGGAGGGGCCAACGTCCTGACTTTC.

This clonotype has only a few counts. The V and J genes are TRBV20-1 and TRBJ1-5; 7 bases are a match to TRBD1. V lost 6 bases to trimming and J lost 6 bases; unmatched junction nucleotides: 14. This CDR3 is 15 amino acids long. CDR1 is DFQATT, CDR2 SNEGSKA, per germline (reference sequence). This chain's CDR3 is CSAPFRTGLFQPQHF. The CDR3 nucleotides read TGCAGTGCGCCATTTAGGACAGGCCTTTTTCAGCCCCAGCATTTT.

CDR3 sequence (DNA): TGTGCCAGCAGTAAACAGGGGACGAACACCGGGGAGCTGTTTTTT. It specifies CASSKQGTNTGELFF. V is TRBV6-1 and J is TRBJ2-2, with 7 bases identical to TRBD1. The CDR3 totals 15 residues. Germline V gene sequence: CDR1 MNHNS, CDR2 SASEGT. Unmatched junction bases numbered 3, after V lost 5 bases and J lost 0 bases.

This clonotype has ten or more counts. The chain is built from TRBV28 and TRBJ2-3; 12 bases agree with TRBD2. V shed 4 bases, J shed 0 bases, and the junction held 5 bases outside the gene matches. This CDR3 comprises 17 residues. The germline CDR1 and CDR2 sequences are MDHEN and SYDVKM. DNA for the CDR3: TGTGCCAGCAGTTCGCGGACTAGCGGGACCAGCACAGATACGCAGTATTTT. Its translation is CASSSRTSGTSTDTQYF. The full variable domain, with the rest looked up from reference TRBV28 and TRBJ2-3, is DVKVTQSSRYLVKRTGEKVFLECVQDMDHENMFWYRQDPGLGLRLIYFSYDVKMKEKGDIPEGYSVSREKKERFSLILESASTNQTSMYLCASSSRTSGTSTDTQYFGPGTRLTVL.

The chain is built from TRBV7-9 and TRBJ2-3, with 8 bases fitting TRBD2. V shed 5 bases, J shed 2 bases, and the junction held 12 bases outside the gene matches. Per germline, CDR1 SEHNR and CDR2 FQNEAQ (reference sequence). This CDR3 has 17 amino acids. The CDR3 nucleotides are TGTGCCAGCAGCGGGGGACTTAGCGGGATGACCACAGATACGCAGTATTTT. It specifies CASSGGLSGMTTDTQYF. The variable domain in full, with the rest retrieved from reference TRBV7-9 and TRBJ2-3, is DTGVSQNPRHKITKRGQNVTFRCDPISEHNRLYWYRQTLGQGPEFLTYFQNEAQLEKSRLLSDRFSAERPKGSFSTLEIQRTEQGDSAMYLCASSGGLSGMTTDTQYFGPGTRLTVL.

The table lists this clonotype with many counts. The chain combines TRBV28 with TRBJ1-1, with unresolved D. The V gene lost 4 bases and the J gene lost 0 bases, with 3 bases spanning the gap. The length of the CDR3 is 12 residues. Per the germline V gene, CDR1 is MDHEN and CDR2 is SYDVKM. The chain's CDR3 is CASSSVNTEAFF. CDR3 bases: TGTGCCAGCAGTTCTGTGAACACTGAAGCTTTCTTT.

There are a few counts of this clonotype. The chain links TRBV6-2 or TRBV6-3 to TRBJ2-5; D possibly corresponds to TRBD2 (6 bases). CDR1 is MNHEY and CDR2 is SVGEGT in the germline V gene. CDR3 length equals 15 residues. V was pared by 4 bases and J by 1 base, with 13 bases between. The CDR3 reads CASSSMSGVQETQYF. CDR3 sequence (DNA): TGTGCCAGCAGTTCCATGTCGGGGGTCCAAGAGACCCAGTACTTC.